The 9 T cell receptor beta chains given below trace back to one sample, sequenced in a study of T cells expressing NK-cell markers. One entry per CDR3 protein, without DNA, is what TCRdb gives after re-calling the 5' RACE reads. The sample totals 150,000 or so distinct CDR3 sequences. Source material: blood T cells: a sorted CD56 or NKG2C T cell subset, CD4+ or CD8+ T cells, or bulk PBMC T cells (not recorded which). These receptors originate from a woman aged 50 to 65 in good health.

The rearrangement links TRBV7-2 to TRBJ2-1; without DNA, the TCRdb call of TRBD2 cannot be checked. The CDR3 contains 15 residues. From germline, CDR1 is SGHTA and CDR2 FQGNSA. CDR3 protein: CASSSPGLAGDEQFF.

V is TRBV27 and J is TRBJ2-1. This CDR3 is 14 amino acids long. The germline V gene has CDR1 MNHEY and CDR2 SMNVEV (reference sequence). The CDR3: CASSSGDSYNEQFF.

The V and J genes are TRBV27 and TRBJ2-4; TCRdb returns TRBD2, unconfirmable since there is no DNA. The germline gives CDR1 MNHEY, CDR2 SMNVEV (reference sequence). The length of the CDR3 is 16 residues. The CDR3: CASSLWAGLAKNIQYF.

The gene calls are TRBV20-1 and TRBJ2-1; lacking DNA, the TRBD1 call made by TCRdb goes unchecked. The CDR3 runs to 13 residues. Germline V lookup: CDR1 DFQATT, CDR2 SNEGSKA (reference sequence). CDR3: CSAPGGAWSEQFF.

The J gene is TRBJ1-2, the V gene TRBV29-1; TCRdb picks TRBD1, but there is no DNA to check that call. CDR3 size: 12 residues. Per the germline V gene, CDR1 is SQVTM and CDR2 is ANQGSEA. CDR3: CSVQGIVYGYTF. Supplemented by reference TRBV29-1 and TRBJ1-2, the full variable domain reads SAVISQKPSRDICQRGTSLTIQCQVDSQVTMMFWYRQQPGQSLTLIATANQGSEATYESGFVIDKFPISRPNLTFSTLTVSNMSPEDSSIYLCSVQGIVYGYTFGSGTRLTVV.

The V gene is TRBV28, the J gene TRBJ2-3; TCRdb's D call of TRBD1 is untestable without DNA. Germline values: CDR1 MDHEN, CDR2 SYDVKM. This CDR3 spans 15 amino acids. The CDR3 sequence is CASRLTGSATDTQYF.

This chain links TRBV11-2 with TRBJ2-5. This CDR3 has 12 residues. Germline V lookup: CDR1 SGHAT, CDR2 FQNNGV. CDR3: CASSWLEETQYF.

This chain joins TRBV12-3 or TRBV12-4 and TRBJ2-5; without DNA, the TCRdb call of TRBD1 cannot be checked. The CDR3 loop spans 17 amino acids. CDR3 sequence reads: CASTTSPGGRDRETQYF.

V is TRBV4-1 and J is TRBJ2-5; absent DNA, TCRdb's TRBD1 call cannot be checked. In germline, CDR1 is MGHRA, CDR2 YSYEKL. The CDR3 spans 16 residues. The CDR3 loop is CASSQKSAGEGETQYF.